The rows below give T cell receptor beta chains drawn from one sample of a study of shared clonotypes between healthy human individuals. The repertoire was sequenced with immunoSEQ multiplex PCR; TCRdb's copy has only in-frame clones and lacks some. The profile shows 2,100,000 or so clones, around 95% of them singletons. The sample comprised naive CD4+ T cells sorted from blood. The origin of the receptors is a man aged 18 to 35 in good health. The CDR3 runs from the conserved cysteine through the conserved F or W. The D gene is left open where the match is weak. Clone size is shown for a subset of rows, as once, few, many or a class of expanded clone.

length	V	D	J	size	DNA	CDR3
16	TRBV10-3	TRBD1	TRBJ2-7	-	TGTGCCATCAGTGAAGCCGCGCGCACAGGGGTCTACGAGCAGTACTTC	CAISEAARTGVYEQYF
17	TRBV9	-	TRBJ2-1	-	TGTGCCAGCAGCTCCTCAACCGGGAGCACCTCTTACAATGAGCAGTTCTTC	CASSSSTGSTSYNEQFF
14	TRBV30	-	TRBJ2-1	-	TGTGCCTGGAGTATTGGGGCCCGCTACAATGGGCAGTTCTTC	CAWSIGARYNGQFF
17	TRBV7-9	TRBD1	TRBJ1-3	-	TGTGCCAGCAGCTTAGCCGTCGGGACAGGGGACAGAAACACCATATATTTT	CASSLAVGTGDRNTIYF
13	TRBV10-3	-	TRBJ2-3	-	TGTGCCATCCTCCAGGGCCGCGCAGATACGCAGTATTTT	CAILQGRADTQYF
13	TRBV28	-	TRBJ1-2	-	TGTGCCAGCAGGGGGGCCCGTGGATATGGCTACACCTTC	CASRGARGYGYTF
15	TRBV6-6	TRBD1	TRBJ1-1	-	TGTGCCAGCAGCCGCGGACAGGCGAGTGGCACTGAAGCTTTCTTT	CASSRGQASGTEAFF
13	TRBV9	-	TRBJ2-7	-	TGTGCCAGCAGCGTAGCGGTCTCCTACGAGCAGTACTTC	CASSVAVSYEQYF
15	TRBV7-9	TRBD2	TRBJ2-1	-	TGTGCCAGCAGCCTCTTCAGCGGGGTCCACAATGAGCAGTTCTTC	CASSLFSGVHNEQFF
14	TRBV29-1	TRBD1	TRBJ1-2	few	TGCAGCGTTGAAGAGGGACAGGGGGTCTATGGCTACACCTTC	CSVEEGQGVYGYTF
13	TRBV30	-	TRBJ2-5	-	TGTGCCTGGAGTGTGGTCCAGGGGGAGACCCAGTACTTC	CAWSVVQGETQYF
15	TRBV2	TRBD1	TRBJ2-7	once	TGTGCCAGCAGTGAGTCCGGGACAGGGAGCTACGAGCAGTACTTC	CASSESGTGSYEQYF
13	TRBV7-6	-	TRBJ2-2	-	TGTGCCAGCGGCCGGGAGTCCACCGGGGAGCTGTTTTTT	CASGRESTGELFF
15	TRBV29-1	-	TRBJ2-3	-	TGCAGCGTTGAAGGGGCGGGGGCTAGCACAGATACGCAGTATTTT	CSVEGAGASTDTQYF
13	TRBV6-6	TRBD1	TRBJ1-6	-	TGTGCCAGCAGGAAAGGACAGGGTTCGGCCCTCCACTTT	CASRKGQGSALHF
15	TRBV4-3	TRBD1	TRBJ2-7	-	TGCGCCAGCAGCTCGGGACAGACTACTGCTCCCGAGCAGTACTTC	CASSSGQTTAPEQYF
12	TRBV10-3	-	TRBJ1-1	-	TGTGCCACCTCTGGGGTCGGAACTGAAGCTTTCTTT	CATSGVGTEAFF
14	TRBV6-5	-	TRBJ1-3	few	TGTGCCAGCAGGCCGACTCCTGCTGGAAACACCATATATTTT	CASRPTPAGNTIYF
12	TRBV7-2	-	TRBJ1-2	-	TGTGCCAGCAGCCCCAACCAGGTGGGCTACACCTTC	CASSPNQVGYTF
15	TRBV4-1	-	TRBJ1-1	-	TGCGCCAGCAGCCCGACCGAGATTTTGAACACTGAAGCTTTCTTT	CASSPTEILNTEAFF
16	TRBV7-3	-	TRBJ2-6	-	TGTGCCAGCAGCCCAGGGATAAGCTCTGGGGCCAACGTCCTGACTTTC	CASSPGISSGANVLTF
15	TRBV9	-	TRBJ2-3	-	TGTGCCAGCAGCCCCAACACGGTTAGCACAGATACGCAGTATTTT	CASSPNTVSTDTQYF
12	TRBV5-1	-	TRBJ2-5	-	TGCGCCAGCAGCTTGGTTGGAGAGACCCAGTACTTC	CASSLVGETQYF
13	TRBV28	-	TRBJ2-3	-	TGTGCCAGCCTTCTCAGGGTCGCAGATACGCAGTATTTT	CASLLRVADTQYF
14	TRBV25-1	TRBD1	TRBJ1-2	-	TGTGCCAGCAGTGAAGGGACAGGGTGGGGAGGCTACACCTTC	CASSEGTGWGGYTF
13	TRBV18	-	TRBJ2-5	-	TGTGCCAGCTCACCGGGATCTCGGGAGACCCAGTACTTC	CASSPGSRETQYF
14	TRBV27	-	TRBJ1-1	-	TGTGCCAGCAGTTTTGATGGACCGAACACTGAAGCTTTCTTT	CASSFDGPNTEAFF
14	TRBV25-1	TRBD1	TRBJ2-7	-	TGTGCCAGCAGCGGCCCCACAGGGGTGGGCGAGCAGTACTTC	CASSGPTGVGEQYF
17	TRBV23-1	TRBD2	TRBJ2-7	-	TGCGCCAGCAGTCAGCCCCCGGGACTAGCGGGACATAGCGAGCAGTACTTC	CASSQPPGLAGHSEQYF
13	TRBV5-4	TRBD1	TRBJ1-6	-	TGTGCCAGCAGCTCGGGACAGGATTCACCCCTCCACTTT	CASSSGQDSPLHF
13	TRBV27	TRBD1	TRBJ1-6	-	TGTGCCAGCAGTCCTACAGGGGTTTCACCCCTCCACTTT	CASSPTGVSPLHF